This is a list of T cell receptor beta chains from one sample in a study of cytomegalovirus exposure and HLA in healthy donors. Clones were read by immunoSEQ multiplex PCR, and TCRdb kept only the in-frame ones, dropping some. The table records about 200,000 clones, 70% to 80% of them present only once. Input material: PBMCs. These receptors were obtained from a girl aged 2 to 9 in good health and CMV-seronegative. Both conserved end residues are trimmed from each CDR3. Fields, in order: V gene, CDR3 length, J gene, CDR3 protein.

V: TRBV27; length: 13; J: TRBJ2-7; CDR3: ASSLRQGMGYEQY
V: TRBV2; length: 12; J: TRBJ1-5; CDR3: ASSERRGNQPQH
V: TRBV2; length: 12; J: TRBJ2-2; CDR3: ASTKLTNTGELF
V: TRBV4-1; length: 11; J: TRBJ2-1; CDR3: ASSTLAKDEQF
V: TRBV7-2; length: 14; J: TRBJ2-5; CDR3: ASSLELRGGQETQY
V: TRBV2; length: 12; J: TRBJ1-6; CDR3: ASTRQAGDSPLH
V: TRBV29-1; length: 10; J: TRBJ2-5; CDR3: SVPREQETQY
V: TRBV6-1; length: 11; J: TRBJ2-5; CDR3: ASRGTGGETQY
V: TRBV11-2; length: 12; J: TRBJ2-3; CDR3: ASTATRSTDTQY
V: TRBV7-2; length: 13; J: TRBJ2-5; CDR3: ASTLDPSTQETQY
V: TRBV5-1; length: 13; J: TRBJ1-2; CDR3: ASSLGQGQNYGYT
V: TRBV4-1; length: 13; J: TRBJ1-2; CDR3: ASSHLITADYGYT
V: TRBV4-1; length: 14; J: TRBJ2-1; CDR3: ASSHLAGRSYNEQF
V: TRBV5-4; length: 14; J: TRBJ1-5; CDR3: ASSTGQGLTDQPQH